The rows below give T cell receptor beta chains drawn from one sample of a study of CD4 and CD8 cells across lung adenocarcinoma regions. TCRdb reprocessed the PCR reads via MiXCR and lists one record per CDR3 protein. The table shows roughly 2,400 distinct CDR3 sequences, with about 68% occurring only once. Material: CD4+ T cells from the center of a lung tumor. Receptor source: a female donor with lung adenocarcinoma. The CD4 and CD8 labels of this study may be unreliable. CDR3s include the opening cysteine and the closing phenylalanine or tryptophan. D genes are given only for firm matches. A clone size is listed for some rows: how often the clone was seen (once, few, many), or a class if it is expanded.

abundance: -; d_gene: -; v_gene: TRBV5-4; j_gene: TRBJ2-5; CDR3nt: TGTGCCAGCAGCTTATCGATGGAGGGCGGAGGAGAGACCCAGTACTTC; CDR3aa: CASSLSMEGGGETQYF
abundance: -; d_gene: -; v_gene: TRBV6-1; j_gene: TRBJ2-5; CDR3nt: TGTGCCAGCATGAGGGGGGCCCAAGAGACCCAGTACTTC; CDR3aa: CASMRGAQETQYF
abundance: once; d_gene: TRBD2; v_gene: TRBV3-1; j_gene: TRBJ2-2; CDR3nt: TGTGCCAGCAGCCGGACTAGCGGTTACACCGGGGAGCTGTTTTTT; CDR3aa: CASSRTSGYTGELFF
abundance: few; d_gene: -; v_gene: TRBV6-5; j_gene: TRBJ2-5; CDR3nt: TGTGCCAGCAGTTTAGCGAGGGGGGGAGTAGAGACCCAGTACTTC; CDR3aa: CASSLARGGVETQYF
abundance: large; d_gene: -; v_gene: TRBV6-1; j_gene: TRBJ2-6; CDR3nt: TGTGCCAGCAAAAGGGACAACTCTGGGGCCAACGTCCTGACTTTC; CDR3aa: CASKRDNSGANVLTF
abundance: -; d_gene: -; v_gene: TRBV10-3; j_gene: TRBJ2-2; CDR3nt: TGTGCCACTGGGGAACGACGGGGCACCGGGGAGCTGTTTTTT; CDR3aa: CATGERRGTGELFF
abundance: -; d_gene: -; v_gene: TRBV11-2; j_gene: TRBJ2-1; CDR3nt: TGTGCCAGTAGCTTTCGTGCAATCATTGAGCAGTTCTTC; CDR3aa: CASSFRAIIEQFF
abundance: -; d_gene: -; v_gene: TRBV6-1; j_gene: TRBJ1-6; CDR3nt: TGTGCCAGCAGTGAAGGCGAGCATTCACCCCTCCACTTT; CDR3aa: CASSEGEHSPLHF
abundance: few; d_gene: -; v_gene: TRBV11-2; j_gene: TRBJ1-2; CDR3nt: TGTGCCAGCAGCCGGAGCCGGGAGATCAGGGACTATGGCTACACCTTC; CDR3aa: CASSRSREIRDYGYTF
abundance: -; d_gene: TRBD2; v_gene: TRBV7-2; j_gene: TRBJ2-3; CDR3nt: TGTGCCAGCACCCACCGGGGGGGGACAGATACGCAGTATTTT; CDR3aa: CASTHRGGTDTQYF
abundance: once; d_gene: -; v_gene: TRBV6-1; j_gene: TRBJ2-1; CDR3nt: TGTGCCAGCAGTCGAAAGCCCAGGGGCTATGAGCAGTTCTTC; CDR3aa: CASSRKPRGYEQFF
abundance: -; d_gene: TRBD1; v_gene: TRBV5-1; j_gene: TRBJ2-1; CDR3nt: TGCGCCAGCAGCTTGGCCCCGGGACAGGGGGCGGGGGAGCAGTTCTTC; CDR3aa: CASSLAPGQGAGEQFF
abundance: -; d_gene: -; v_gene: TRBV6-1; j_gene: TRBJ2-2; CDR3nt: TGTGCCAGCACAACAGATCTGGTCACCGGGGAGCTGTTTTTT; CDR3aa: CASTTDLVTGELFF
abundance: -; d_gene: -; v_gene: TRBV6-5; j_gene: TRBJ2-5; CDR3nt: TGTGCCAGCAGTTACTCGAGTGTTTCGGGCCAAGAGACCCAGTACTTC; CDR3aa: CASSYSSVSGQETQYF
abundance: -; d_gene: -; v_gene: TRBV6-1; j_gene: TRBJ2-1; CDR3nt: TGTGCCAGCAGTCCGACGGGACTTCTAAACAATGAGCAGTTCTTC; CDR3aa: CASSPTGLLNNEQFF
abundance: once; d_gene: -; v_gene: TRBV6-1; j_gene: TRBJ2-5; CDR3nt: TGTGCCAGCAGGACAGTACGTGGGCAGGGGACCCAGTACTTC; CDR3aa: CASRTVRGQGTQYF
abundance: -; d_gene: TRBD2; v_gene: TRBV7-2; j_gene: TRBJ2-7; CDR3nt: TGTGCCAGCAGTCGTAGGCCTTCGGGGGGCGGGAGGGCCCACGAGCAGTACTTC; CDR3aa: CASSRRPSGGGRAHEQYF
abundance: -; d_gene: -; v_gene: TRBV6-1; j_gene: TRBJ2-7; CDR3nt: TGTGCCAGCAGAGCTGGACAGCACGAGCAGTACTTC; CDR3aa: CASRAGQHEQYF
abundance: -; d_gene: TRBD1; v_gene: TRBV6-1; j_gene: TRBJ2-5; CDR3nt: TGTGCCAGCACTAGGACAGGTCAAGAGACCCAGTACTTC; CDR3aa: CASTRTGQETQYF
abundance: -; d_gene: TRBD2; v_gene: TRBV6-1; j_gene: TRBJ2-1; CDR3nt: TGTGCCAGCGCGGGAGGGCCCTACAATGAGCAGTTCTTC; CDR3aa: CASAGGPYNEQFF
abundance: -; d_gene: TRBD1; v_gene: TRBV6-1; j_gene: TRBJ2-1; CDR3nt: TGTGCCAGCAGTGGTTGGGACAGGGGTTCCTACAATGAGCAGTTCTTC; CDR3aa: CASSGWDRGSYNEQFF
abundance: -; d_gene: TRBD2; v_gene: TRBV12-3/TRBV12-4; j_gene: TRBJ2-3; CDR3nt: TGTGCCAGCAGTCGGACTAGCGGGGCCACAGATACGCAGTATTTT; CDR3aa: CASSRTSGATDTQYF
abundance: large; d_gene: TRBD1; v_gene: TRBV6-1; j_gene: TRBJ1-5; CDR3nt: TGTGCCAGCAGTGATCGGGACAGGGGGATGAGACAGCCCCAGCATTTT; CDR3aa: CASSDRDRGMRQPQHF
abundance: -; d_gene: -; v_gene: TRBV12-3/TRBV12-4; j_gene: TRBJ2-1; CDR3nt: TGTGCCAGCGAACTCGGGGGGACAGGGCAGTTCTTC; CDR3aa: CASELGGTGQFF
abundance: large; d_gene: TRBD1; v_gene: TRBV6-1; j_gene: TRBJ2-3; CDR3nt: TGTGCCAGCAGCCGGGACAGGGGTACACTGACTAGCACAGATACGCAGTATTTT; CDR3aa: CASSRDRGTLTSTDTQYF
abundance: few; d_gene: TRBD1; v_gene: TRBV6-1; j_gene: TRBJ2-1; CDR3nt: TGTGCCAGCAGTGGGACAGGGAAGTTAGACAATGAGCAGTTCTTC; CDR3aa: CASSGTGKLDNEQFF
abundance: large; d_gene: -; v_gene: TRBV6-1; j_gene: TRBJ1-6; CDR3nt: TGTGCCAGCAGTGCCAGGGCGGATTCACCCCTCCACTTT; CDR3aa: CASSARADSPLHF
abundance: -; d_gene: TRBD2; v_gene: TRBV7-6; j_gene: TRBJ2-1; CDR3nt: TGTGCCAGCAGCTTAGCGGGACTAGCGGGGAGCTCCTACAATGAGCAGTTCTTC; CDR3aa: CASSLAGLAGSSYNEQFF
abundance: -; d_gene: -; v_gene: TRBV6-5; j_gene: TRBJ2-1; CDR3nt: TGTGCCAGCAGTAGCTCGAATCTCCACAATGAGCAGTTCTTC; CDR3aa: CASSSSNLHNEQFF
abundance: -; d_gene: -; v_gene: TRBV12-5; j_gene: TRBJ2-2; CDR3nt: TGTGCTAGTGGCCCCGACACCTCCTCGAACACCGGGGAGCTGTTTTTT; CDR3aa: CASGPDTSSNTGELFF
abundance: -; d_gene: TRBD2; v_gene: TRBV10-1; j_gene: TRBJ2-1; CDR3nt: TGCGCCAGCAGCCCGGGACTAGCGGGAAATCAGGAGCAGTTCTTC; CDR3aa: CASSPGLAGNQEQFF
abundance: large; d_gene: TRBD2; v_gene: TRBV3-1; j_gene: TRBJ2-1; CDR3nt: TGTGCCAGCAGGGGGAGCGGGAGTAAGAATGAGCAGTTCTTC; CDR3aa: CASRGSGSKNEQFF
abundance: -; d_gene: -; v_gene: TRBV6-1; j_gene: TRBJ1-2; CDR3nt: TGTGCCAGCAGTAGCCGGGACCGGCTGCAGGGCTACACCTTC; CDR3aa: CASSSRDRLQGYTF
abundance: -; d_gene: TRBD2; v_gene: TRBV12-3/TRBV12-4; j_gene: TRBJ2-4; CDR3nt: TGTGCCAGCAACCACCTGGGGGGGGGCATTCAGTACTTC; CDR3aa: CASNHLGGGIQYF
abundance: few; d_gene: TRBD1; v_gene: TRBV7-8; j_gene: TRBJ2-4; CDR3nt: TGTGCCAGCAGCGGCCCCAGCAGGGGGCTAATCAAAAACATTCAGTACTTC; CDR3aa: CASSGPSRGLIKNIQYF
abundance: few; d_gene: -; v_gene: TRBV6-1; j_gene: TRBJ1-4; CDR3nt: TGTGCCAGCAGTATATACCGACAGAGGTGGTTTTTT; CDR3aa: CASSIYRQRWFF
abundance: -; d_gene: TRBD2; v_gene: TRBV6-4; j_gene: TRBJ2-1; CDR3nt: TGTGCCACCCCGGAACTAGCGGGGTCCAATGAGCAGTTCTTC; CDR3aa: CATPELAGSNEQFF
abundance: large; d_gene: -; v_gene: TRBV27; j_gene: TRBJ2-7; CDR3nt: TGTGCCAGCAGTTCTGGGACGGTAGGAGGATACGAGCAGTACTTC; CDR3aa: CASSSGTVGGYEQYF
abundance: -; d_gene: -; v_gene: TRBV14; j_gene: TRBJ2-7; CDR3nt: TGTGCCAGCAGCCAAGAAATATACGAGCAGTACTTC; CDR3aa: CASSQEIYEQYF
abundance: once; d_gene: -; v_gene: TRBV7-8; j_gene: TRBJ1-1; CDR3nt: TGTGCCAGCAGCTTGGGGGGCGCGTACACTGAAGCTTTCTTT; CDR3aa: CASSLGGAYTEAFF
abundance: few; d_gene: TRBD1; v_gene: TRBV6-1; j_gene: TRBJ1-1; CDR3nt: TGTGCCAGCAGCCGCTCACAGGGGGTCACTGAAGCTTTCTTT; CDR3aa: CASSRSQGVTEAFF
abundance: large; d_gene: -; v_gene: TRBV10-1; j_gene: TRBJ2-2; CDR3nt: TGCGCCAGCAATGGAGGGGCCGGGGAGCTGTTTTTT; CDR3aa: CASNGGAGELFF
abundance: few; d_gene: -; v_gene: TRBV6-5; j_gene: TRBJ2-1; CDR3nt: TGTGCCAGCAGTTTTCCTGGGTCCGCCTTGGAGTTCTTC; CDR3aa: CASSFPGSALEFF
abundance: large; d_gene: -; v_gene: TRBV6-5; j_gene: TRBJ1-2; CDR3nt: TGTGCCAGCAGTTACTCGCTCAGGGATGATGGCTACACCTTC; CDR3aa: CASSYSLRDDGYTF
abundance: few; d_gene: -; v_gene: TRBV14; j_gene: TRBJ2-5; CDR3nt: TGTGCCAGCAGCCAGGTCAGGGGCGAGACCCAGTACTTC; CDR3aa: CASSQVRGETQYF
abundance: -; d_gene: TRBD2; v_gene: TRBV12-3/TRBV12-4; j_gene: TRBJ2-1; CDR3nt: TGTGCCAGCAGTTTGCCTAGCGGGAGCAATGAGCAGTTCTTC; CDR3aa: CASSLPSGSNEQFF
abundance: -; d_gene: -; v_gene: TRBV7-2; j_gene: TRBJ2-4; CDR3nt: TGTGCCAGCAGCTCCCGGTGGGGGGTTCGGAATGAGCAGTACTTC; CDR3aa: CASSSRWGVRNEQYF
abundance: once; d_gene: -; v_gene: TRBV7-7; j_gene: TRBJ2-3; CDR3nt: TGTGCTAGCAGCTCGACCCTAGTGGCGGCGGATACGCAGTATTTT; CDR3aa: CASSSTLVAADTQYF
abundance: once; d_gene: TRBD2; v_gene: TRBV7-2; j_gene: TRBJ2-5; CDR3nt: TGTGCCAGCAGCCCTCCCCCCGGGACTAGCGGGGACCAAGAGACCCAGTACTTC; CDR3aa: CASSPPPGTSGDQETQYF
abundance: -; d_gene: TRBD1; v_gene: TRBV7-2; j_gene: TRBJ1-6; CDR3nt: TGTGCCAGCAGCTCACCACAGGGGTTCTCCTATAATTCACCCCTCCACTTT; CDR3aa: CASSSPQGFSYNSPLHF
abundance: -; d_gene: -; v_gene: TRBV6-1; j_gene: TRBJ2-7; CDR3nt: TGTGCCAGCAGTGGACAGGTCTCCTACGAGCAGTACTTC; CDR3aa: CASSGQVSYEQYF
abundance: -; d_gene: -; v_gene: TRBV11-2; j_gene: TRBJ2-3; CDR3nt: TGTGCCAGCAGCTTAGATAAAGGGGGGGGGCATACGCAGTATTTT; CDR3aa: CASSLDKGGGHTQYF
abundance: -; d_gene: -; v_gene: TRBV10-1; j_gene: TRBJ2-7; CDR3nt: TGCGCCAGCAGTGTTCGGGCATCGGGCGAGCAGTACTTC; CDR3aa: CASSVRASGEQYF
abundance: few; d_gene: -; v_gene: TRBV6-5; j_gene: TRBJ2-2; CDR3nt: TGTGCCAGCAGTTACTATTTCGGGAGTAGCACCGGGGAGCTGTTTTTT; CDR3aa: CASSYYFGSSTGELFF
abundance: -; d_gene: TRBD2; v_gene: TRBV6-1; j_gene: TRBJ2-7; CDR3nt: TGTGCCAGCAGCCGGGCGGGGGGTGGGGTCACTAGCCAAGAGACGCAGTACTTC; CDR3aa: CASSRAGGGVTSQETQYF
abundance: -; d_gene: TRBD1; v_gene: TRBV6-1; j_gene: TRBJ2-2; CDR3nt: TGTGCCAGCCGGACAGGGGTAGCGGGCGGGGAGCTGTTTTTT; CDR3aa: CASRTGVAGGELFF
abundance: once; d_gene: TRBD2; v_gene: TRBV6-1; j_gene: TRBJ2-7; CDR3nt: TGTGCCAGCAGAGGACTAGCGGGAGAATTCACGTACGAGCAGTACTTC; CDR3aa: CASRGLAGEFTYEQYF
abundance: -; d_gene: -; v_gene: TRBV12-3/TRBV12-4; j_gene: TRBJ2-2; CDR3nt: TGTGCCAGCAGCCCCACGGCCACCGGGGAGCTGTTTTTT; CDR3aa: CASSPTATGELFF
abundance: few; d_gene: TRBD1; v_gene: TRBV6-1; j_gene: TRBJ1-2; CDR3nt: TGTGCCAGCAGTGAATATAAACAGGGGAACTATGGCTACACCTTC; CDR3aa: CASSEYKQGNYGYTF